Below, 11 T cell receptor beta chains from the same sample are listed, as sequenced in a study of response to subunit inactivated influenza vaccine. In TCRdb, the RT-PCR reads were re-called with MiXCR into one record per CDR3 protein. Of roughly 700,000 distinct CDR3 sequences in the sample, approximately 15% were seen once. The sample consisted of PBMCs from blood, taken roughly 12 days after vaccination. The receptor source for this set is a man in his fifties who received an inactivated influenza vaccine.

This clonotype was counted a few times. This rearrangement joins TRBV10-3 to TRBJ2-1; no reliable D call. The V gene's germline CDR1 is ENHRY and CDR2 SYGVKD. V dropped 3 bases and J dropped 6 bases, with 15 bases sitting between them. This CDR3 spans 15 amino acids. CDR3 coding DNA: TGTGCCATCAGTGATCGGTGGATCCCGGTCAATGAGCAGTTCTTC. This translates into CAISDRWIPVNEQFF.

The table lists this clonotype with a few counts. The chain couples TRBV5-1 to TRBJ2-1; 8 bases map to TRBD1. The germline V gene has CDR1 SGHRS and CDR2 YFSETQ. With V trimmed by 4 bases and J by 8 bases, 5 bases remained unmatched. This CDR3 comprises 13 residues. CDR3 residues: CASSKDRGYEQFF. The CDR3 nucleotides are TGCGCCAGCAGCAAAGACAGGGGCTATGAGCAGTTCTTC.

This clonotype occurred a few times. The genes are TRBV20-1 and TRBJ2-6; 12 positions match TRBD1. The CDR3 extends over 17 amino acids. The V gene's germline CDR1 is DFQATT and CDR2 SNEGSKA (reference sequence). V lost 4 bases, J lost 3 bases, and 7 bases stayed unmatched. The CDR3 DNA sequence: TGCAGTGCTAAACCGGGACAGGGGGCAGGTGGGGCCAACGTCCTGACTTTC. This sequence encodes CSAKPGQGAGGANVLTF.

The DNA for the CDR3 is TGCAGCGTTGGACAGGGAAAGGGCACTGAAGCTTTCTTT. This codes for CSVGQGKGTEAFF. The rearrangement uses TRBV29-1 and TRBJ1-1; TRBD1 aligns across 7 bases. The ends lost 4 bases at V and 4 bases at J; junction bases unmatched: 6. The germline V gene encodes CDR1 SQVTM and CDR2 ANQGSEA. The length of the CDR3 is 13 residues. Supplemented by reference TRBV29-1 and TRBJ1-1, the full variable domain reads SAVISQKPSRDICQRGTSLTIQCQVDSQVTMMFWYRQQPGQSLTLIATANQGSEATYESGFVIDKFPISRPNLTFSTLTVSNMSPEDSSIYLCSVGQGKGTEAFFGQGTRLTVV.

The rearrangement links TRBV5-1 to TRBJ2-5; TRBD2 aligns across 13 bases. V lost 4 bases and J lost 5; bases outside the gene matches: 8. Germline V gene lookup returns CDR1 SGHRS and CDR2 YFSETQ. The CDR3 totals 16 residues. The DNA for the CDR3 is TGCGCCAGCAGCACCACTAGCGGGGGGGCCGGCGAGACCCAGTACTTC. Protein product: CASSTTSGGAGETQYF.

This rearrangement joins TRBV6-4 to TRBJ2-1; possible D gene TRBD1, 5 bases. CDR1 and CDR2 from the germline V gene are MRHNA and SNTAGT. This CDR3 has 16 amino acids. Between the trimmed V and J ends, which lost 2 bases and 1 base, there was a span of 12 bases. CDR3 protein: CASSDEDNMSYNEQFF. The CDR3 DNA reads as TGTGCCAGCAGTGACGAGGACAACATGTCCTACAATGAGCAGTTCTTC.

This clonotype turned up a few times. The V gene is TRBV30, the J gene TRBJ2-5, with a possible D match to TRBD2 (6 bases). This CDR3 has 15 residues. The germline CDR1 and CDR2 sequences are GTSNPN and SVGIG (reference sequence). V was pared by 1 base and J by 5 bases, with 17 bases between. CDR3 loop: CAWSGTGAAGETQYF. The CDR3 DNA sequence: TGTGCCTGGAGTGGAACCGGGGCCGCGGGGGAGACCCAGTACTTC.

Comments on this clonotype: One junction end disagrees with the germline gene, perhaps due to a read error. CDR3 residues: CVTSDSGKSSYEQYF. Written as DNA, the CDR3 is TGTGTCACCAGTGATTCTGGTAAAAGCTCCTACGAGCAGTACTTC. The chain couples TRBV24-1 to TRBJ2-7, with D unclear. CDR1 is KGHDR, CDR2 SFDVKD, per germline. The CDR3 totals 15 residues.

This clonotype showed up just a few times. The chain has TRBV29-1 and TRBJ2-5; tentatively, D is TRBD1 (6 bases). Trimming cost V 1 base and J 0 bases, with 15 bases left between them. The CDR3 extends over 16 amino acids. Germline V CDR1 and CDR2: SQVTM, ANQGSEA. The CDR3 nucleotides read TGCAGCGTTGAAGTTGGCAGGGGCAGGTACCAAGAGACCCAGTACTTC. This translates into CSVEVGRGRYQETQYF.

In this sample, this clonotype turned up a few times. The gene calls are TRBV3-1 and TRBJ1-2; 9 positions agree with TRBD1. CDR1 LGHDT and CDR2 YNNKEL come from the germline V gene (reference sequence). The CDR3 covers 14 residues. Trimming removed 4 bases from V and 4 bases from J; junction bases left unmatched: 4. DNA of the CDR3: TGTGCCAGCAGCCCCCAACAGGGGGCCTATGGCTACACCTTC. This codes for CASSPQQGAYGYTF. Based on the CDR3 plus reference TRBV3-1 and TRBJ1-2, the full variable domain is DTAVSQTPKYLVTQMGNDKSIKCEQNLGHDTMYWYKQDSKKFLKIMFSYNNKELIINETVPNRFSPKSPDKAHLNLHINSLELGDSAVYFCASSPQQGAYGYTFGSGTRLTVV.

The table lists this clonotype with many counts. In DNA, the CDR3 is TGTGCCAGCAGCCAAGTCGGACATACTAATGAAAAACTGTTTTTT. Protein sequence: CASSQVGHTNEKLFF. The genes are TRBV4-2 and TRBJ1-4, with D possibly TRBD1 on 5 matching bases. CDR1 is LGHNA, CDR2 YNFKEQ, per germline. CDR3 length: 15 residues. Trimming left V 1 base short and J 2 bases short, with 8 bases between.